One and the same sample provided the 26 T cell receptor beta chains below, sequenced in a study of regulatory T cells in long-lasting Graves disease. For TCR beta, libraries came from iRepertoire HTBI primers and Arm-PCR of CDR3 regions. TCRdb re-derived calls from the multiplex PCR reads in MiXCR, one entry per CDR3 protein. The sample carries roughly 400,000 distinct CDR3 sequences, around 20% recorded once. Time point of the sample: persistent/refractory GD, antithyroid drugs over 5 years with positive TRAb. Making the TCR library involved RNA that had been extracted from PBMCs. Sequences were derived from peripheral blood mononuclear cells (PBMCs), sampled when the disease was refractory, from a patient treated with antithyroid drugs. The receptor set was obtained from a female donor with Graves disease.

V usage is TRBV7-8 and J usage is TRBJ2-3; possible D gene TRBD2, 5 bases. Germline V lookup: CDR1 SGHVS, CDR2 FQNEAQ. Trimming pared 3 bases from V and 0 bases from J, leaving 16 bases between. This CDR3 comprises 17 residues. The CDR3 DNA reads TGTGCCAGCAGCTTCTCGGGGTTAGCGTATAGCACAGATACGCAGTATTTT. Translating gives CASSFSGLAYSTDTQYF.

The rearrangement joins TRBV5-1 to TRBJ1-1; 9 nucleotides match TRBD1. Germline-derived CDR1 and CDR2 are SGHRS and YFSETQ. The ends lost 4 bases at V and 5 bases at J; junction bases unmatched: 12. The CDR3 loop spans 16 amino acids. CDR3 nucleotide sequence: TGCGCCAGCAGCACACAACAGGGGGCGGGAGGAACTGAAGCTTTCTTT. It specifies CASSTQQGAGGTEAFF.

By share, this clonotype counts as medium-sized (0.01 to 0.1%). In DNA, the CDR3 is TGTGCCATCAGTGAGTTTGTGGGAGTCGGCACAGATACGCAGTATTTT. Translating gives CAISEFVGVGTDTQYF. The chain employs TRBV10-3 and TRBJ2-3; the D gene is possibly TRBD2 (5 bases). Germline CDR1 ENHRY, CDR2 SYGVKD. V was cut by 1 base and J by 1 base, with 12 bases left in between. The CDR3 spans 16 residues.

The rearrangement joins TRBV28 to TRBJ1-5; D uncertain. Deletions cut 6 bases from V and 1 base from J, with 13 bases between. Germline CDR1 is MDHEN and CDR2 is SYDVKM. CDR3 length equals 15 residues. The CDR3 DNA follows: TGTGCCAGCAGCTCTCCAGGTATCAGCAATCAGCCCCAGCATTTT. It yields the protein CASSSPGISNQPQHF.

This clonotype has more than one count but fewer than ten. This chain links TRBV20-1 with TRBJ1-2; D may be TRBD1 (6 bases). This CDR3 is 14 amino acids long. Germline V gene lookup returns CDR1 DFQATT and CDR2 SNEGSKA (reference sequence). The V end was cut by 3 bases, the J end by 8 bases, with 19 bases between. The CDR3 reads CSASRDMSIWGYTF. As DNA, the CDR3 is TGCAGTGCTAGCCGGGACATGTCCATCTGGGGCTACACCTTC.

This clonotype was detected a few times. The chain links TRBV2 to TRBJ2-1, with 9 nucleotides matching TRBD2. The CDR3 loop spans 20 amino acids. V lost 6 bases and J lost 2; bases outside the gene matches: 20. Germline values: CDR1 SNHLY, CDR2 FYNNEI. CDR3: CASRTDRVTSGSTTYNEQFF. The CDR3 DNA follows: TGTGCCAGCAGAACCGACAGGGTCACTAGCGGGTCCACCACCTACAATGAGCAGTTCTTC.

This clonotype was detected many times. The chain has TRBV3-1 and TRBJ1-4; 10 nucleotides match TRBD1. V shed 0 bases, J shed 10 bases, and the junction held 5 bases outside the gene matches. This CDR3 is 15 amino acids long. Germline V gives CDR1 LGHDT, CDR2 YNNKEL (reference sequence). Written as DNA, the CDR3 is TGTGCCAGCAGCCAAGATCGGGACAGGGGAGGAAAACTGTTTTTT. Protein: CASSQDRDRGGKLFF.

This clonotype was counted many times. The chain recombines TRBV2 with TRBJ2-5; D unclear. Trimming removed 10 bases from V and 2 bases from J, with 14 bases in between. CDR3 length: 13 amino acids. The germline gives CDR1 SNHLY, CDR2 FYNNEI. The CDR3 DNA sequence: TGTGCCACAGAGACACCGCGACAAGAGACCCAGTACTTC. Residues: CATETPRQETQYF.

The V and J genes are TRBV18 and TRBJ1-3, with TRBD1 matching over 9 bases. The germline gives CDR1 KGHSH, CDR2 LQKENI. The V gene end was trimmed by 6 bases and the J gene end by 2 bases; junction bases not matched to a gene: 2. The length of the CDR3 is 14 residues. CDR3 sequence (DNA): TGTGCCAGCTCGGGACAGGGACCTGGAAACACCATATATTTT. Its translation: CASSGQGPGNTIYF. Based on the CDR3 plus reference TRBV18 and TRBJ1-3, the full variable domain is NAGVMQNPRHLVRRRGQEARLRCSPMKGHSHVYWYRQLPEEGLKFMVYLQKENIIDESGMPKERFSAEFPKEGPSILRIQQVVRGDSAAYFCASSGQGPGNTIYFGEGSWLTVV.

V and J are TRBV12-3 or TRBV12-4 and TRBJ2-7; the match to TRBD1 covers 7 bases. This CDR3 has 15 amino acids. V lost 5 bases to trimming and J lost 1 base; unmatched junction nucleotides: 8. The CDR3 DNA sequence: TGTGCCAGCAGTCCCGGGACAGCTAATTCCTACGAGCAGTACTTC. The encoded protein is CASSPGTANSYEQYF.

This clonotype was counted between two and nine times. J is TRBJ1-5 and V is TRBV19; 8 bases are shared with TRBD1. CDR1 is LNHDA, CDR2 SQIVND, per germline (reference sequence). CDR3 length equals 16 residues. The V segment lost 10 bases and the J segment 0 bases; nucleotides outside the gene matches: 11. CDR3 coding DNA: TGTGCCACCTCGGGACAGGCTTTGTATAGCAATCAGCCCCAGCATTTT. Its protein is CATSGQALYSNQPQHF. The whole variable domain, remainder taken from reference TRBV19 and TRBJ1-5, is DGGITQSPKYLFRKEGQNVTLSCEQNLNHDAMYWYRQDPGQGLRLIYYSQIVNDFQKGDIAEGYSVSREKKESFPLTVTSAQKNPTAFYLCATSGQALYSNQPQHFGDGTRLSIL.

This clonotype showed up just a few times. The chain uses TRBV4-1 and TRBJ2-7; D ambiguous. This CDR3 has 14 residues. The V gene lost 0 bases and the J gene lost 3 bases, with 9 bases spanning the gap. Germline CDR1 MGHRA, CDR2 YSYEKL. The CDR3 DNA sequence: TGCGCCAGCAGCCAAGACAGGTCGAACTACGAGCAGTACTTC. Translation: CASSQDRSNYEQYF.

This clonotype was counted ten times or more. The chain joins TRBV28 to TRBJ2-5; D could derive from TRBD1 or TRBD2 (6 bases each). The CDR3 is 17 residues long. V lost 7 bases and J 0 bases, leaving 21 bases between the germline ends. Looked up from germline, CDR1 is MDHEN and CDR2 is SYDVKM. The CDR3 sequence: CASTHLGTWRDQETQYF. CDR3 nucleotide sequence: TGTGCCAGCACCCATCTTGGGACATGGAGGGACCAAGAGACCCAGTACTTC.

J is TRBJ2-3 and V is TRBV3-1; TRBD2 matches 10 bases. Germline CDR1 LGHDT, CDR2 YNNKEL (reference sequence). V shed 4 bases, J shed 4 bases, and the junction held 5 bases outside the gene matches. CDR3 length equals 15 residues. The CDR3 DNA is TGTGCCAGCAGCCTTCTAGCGGGAGTGCCAGATACGCAGTATTTT. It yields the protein CASSLLAGVPDTQYF.

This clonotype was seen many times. The CDR3 loop reads CSAPTGRTQETQYF. The CDR3 DNA follows: TGCAGTGCTCCTACCGGGAGGACGCAAGAGACCCAGTACTTC. The rearrangement joins TRBV20-1 to TRBJ2-5, with 7 bases lining up with TRBD2. Germline lookup yields CDR1 DFQATT and CDR2 SNEGSKA (reference sequence). V lost 5 bases and J lost 2; bases outside the gene matches: 8. The CDR3 extends over 14 amino acids.

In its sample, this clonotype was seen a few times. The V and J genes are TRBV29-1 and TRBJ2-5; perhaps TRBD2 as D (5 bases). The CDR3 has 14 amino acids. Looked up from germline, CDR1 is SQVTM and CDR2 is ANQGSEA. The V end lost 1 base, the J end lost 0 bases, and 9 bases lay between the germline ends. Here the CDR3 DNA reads TGCAGCGTTGAAGTCGGAGCGGACCAAGAGACCCAGTACTTC. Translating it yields CSVEVGADQETQYF.

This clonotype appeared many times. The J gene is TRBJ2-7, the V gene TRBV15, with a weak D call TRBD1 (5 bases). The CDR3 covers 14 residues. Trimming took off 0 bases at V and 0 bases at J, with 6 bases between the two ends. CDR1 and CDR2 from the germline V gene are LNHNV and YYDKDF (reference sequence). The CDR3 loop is CATSRDQGSYEQYF. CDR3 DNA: TGTGCCACCAGCAGAGATCAGGGCTCCTACGAGCAGTACTTC.

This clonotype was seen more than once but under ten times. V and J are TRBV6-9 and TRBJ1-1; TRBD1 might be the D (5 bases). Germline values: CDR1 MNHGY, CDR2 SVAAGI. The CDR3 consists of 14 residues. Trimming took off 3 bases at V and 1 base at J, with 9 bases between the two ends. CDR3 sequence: CASSYAGRNTEAFF. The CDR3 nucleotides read TGTGCCAGCAGTTACGCAGGGCGGAACACTGAAGCTTTCTTT.

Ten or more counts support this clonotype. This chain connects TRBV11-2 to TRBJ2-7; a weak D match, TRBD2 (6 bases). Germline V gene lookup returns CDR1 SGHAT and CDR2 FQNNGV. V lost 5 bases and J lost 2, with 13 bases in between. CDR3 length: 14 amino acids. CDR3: CASSDTGLAYEQYF. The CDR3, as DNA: TGTGCCAGCAGCGACACGGGACTTGCCTACGAGCAGTACTTC.

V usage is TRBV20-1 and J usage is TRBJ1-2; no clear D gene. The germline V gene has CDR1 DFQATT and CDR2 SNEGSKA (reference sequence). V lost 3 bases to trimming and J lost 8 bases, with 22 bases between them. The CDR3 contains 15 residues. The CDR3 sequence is CSARPPAGMTGGYTF. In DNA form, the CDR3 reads TGCAGTGCTAGGCCCCCGGCAGGAATGACTGGCGGCTACACCTTC.

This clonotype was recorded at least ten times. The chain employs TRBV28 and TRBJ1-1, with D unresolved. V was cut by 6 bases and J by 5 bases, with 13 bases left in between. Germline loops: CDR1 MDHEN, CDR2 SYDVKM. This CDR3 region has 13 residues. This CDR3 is CASSLLRWTEAFF. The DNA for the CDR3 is TGTGCCAGCAGCCTCCTGAGGTGGACTGAAGCTTTCTTT.

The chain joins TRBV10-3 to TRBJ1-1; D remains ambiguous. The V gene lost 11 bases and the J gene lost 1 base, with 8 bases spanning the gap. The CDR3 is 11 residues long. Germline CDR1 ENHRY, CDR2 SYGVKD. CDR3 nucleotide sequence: TGTGCCGCCGGGTCGAACACTGAAGCTTTCTTT. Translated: CAAGSNTEAFF.

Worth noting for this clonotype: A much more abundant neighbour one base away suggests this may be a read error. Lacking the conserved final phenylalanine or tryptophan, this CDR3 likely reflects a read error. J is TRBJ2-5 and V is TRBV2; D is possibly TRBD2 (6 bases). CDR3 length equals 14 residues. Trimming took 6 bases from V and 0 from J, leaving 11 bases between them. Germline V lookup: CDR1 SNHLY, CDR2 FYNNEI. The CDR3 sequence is CASSERLDQETQYL. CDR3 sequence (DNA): TGTGCCAGCAGCGAACGACTAGACCAAGAGACCCAGTACCTC.

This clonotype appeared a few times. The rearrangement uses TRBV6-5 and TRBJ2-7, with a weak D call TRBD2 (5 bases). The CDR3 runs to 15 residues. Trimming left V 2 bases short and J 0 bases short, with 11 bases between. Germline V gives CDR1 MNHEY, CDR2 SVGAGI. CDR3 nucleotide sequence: TGTGCCAGCAGTTACAGGGCGGGTGTCTCCTACGAGCAGTACTTC. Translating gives CASSYRAGVSYEQYF.

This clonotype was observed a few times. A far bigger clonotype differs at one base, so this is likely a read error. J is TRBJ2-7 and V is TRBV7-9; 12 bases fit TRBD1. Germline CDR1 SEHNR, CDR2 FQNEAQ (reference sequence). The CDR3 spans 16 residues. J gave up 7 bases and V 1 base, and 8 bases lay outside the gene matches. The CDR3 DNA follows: TGTGCCAGCAGCTTAGATAGGGACAGGGGGCGAGGTGAGCAGTACTTC. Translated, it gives CASSLDRDRGRGEQYF.

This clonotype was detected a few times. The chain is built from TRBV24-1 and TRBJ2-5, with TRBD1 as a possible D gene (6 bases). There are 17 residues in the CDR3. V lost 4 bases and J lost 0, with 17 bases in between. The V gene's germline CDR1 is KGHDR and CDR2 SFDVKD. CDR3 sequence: CATSDTPGTGHQETQYF. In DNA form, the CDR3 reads TGTGCCACCAGTGACACCCCCGGCACAGGGCACCAAGAGACCCAGTACTTC.